This TCR beta chain emerged from a study of OX40 agonist ivuxolimab in advanced cancers. Study background: Patients were dosed with the agonistic anti-OX40 (CD134) antibody ivuxolimab. Administration of intravenous ivuxolimab to patients occurred every 2 weeks at 0.01 to 10 mg/kg. Study findings and constraints: Low normalized T-cell clonal expansion also characterized some of the nonresponders.

In the case of this clone: Its specificity is not known. At the DNA level, this CDR3 is encoded by other sequences in the same sample as well.

Data came from immunoSEQ multiplex PCR; TCRdb stores just in-frame clones and leaves some out. The sample contains around 80,000 clones, roughly 89% of which appear only once. Germline V gene sequence: CDR1 SGHRS, CDR2 YFSETQ. Between the trimmed V and J ends, which lost 0 bases and 1 base, there was a span of 7 bases. The CDR3 is 14 amino acids. This clonotype was obtained from an adult with an advanced solid tumor such as melanoma, head and neck, liver or kidney cancer. V and J are TRBV5-1 and TRBJ1-1; D unclear. Sequenced here: CD4+ or CD8+ T cells sorted from blood, sampled in a trial of the OX40 agonist ivuxolimab. CDR3: CASSLDPWNTEAFF. CDR3 nucleotide sequence: TGCGCCAGCAGCTTGGACCCTTGGAACACTGAAGCTTTCTTT.